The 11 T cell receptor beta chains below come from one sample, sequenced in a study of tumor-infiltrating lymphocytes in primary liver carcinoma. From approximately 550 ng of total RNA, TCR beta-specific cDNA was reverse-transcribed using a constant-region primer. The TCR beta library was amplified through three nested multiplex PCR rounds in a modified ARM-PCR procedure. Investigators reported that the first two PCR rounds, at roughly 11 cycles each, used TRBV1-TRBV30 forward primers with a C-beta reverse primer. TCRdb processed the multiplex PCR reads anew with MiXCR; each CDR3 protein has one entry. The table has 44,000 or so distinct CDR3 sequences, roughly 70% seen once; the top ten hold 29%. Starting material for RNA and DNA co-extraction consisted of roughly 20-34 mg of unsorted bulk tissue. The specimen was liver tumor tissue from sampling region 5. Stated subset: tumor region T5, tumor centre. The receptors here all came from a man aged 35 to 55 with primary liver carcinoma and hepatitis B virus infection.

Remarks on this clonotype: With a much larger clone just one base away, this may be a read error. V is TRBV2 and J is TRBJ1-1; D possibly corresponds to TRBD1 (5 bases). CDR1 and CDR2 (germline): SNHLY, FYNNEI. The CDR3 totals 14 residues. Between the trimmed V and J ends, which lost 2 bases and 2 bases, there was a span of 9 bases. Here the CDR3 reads CASSETGSNTEAFF. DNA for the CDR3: TGTGCCAGCAGTGAAACAGGCTCAAACACTGAAGCTTTCTTT.

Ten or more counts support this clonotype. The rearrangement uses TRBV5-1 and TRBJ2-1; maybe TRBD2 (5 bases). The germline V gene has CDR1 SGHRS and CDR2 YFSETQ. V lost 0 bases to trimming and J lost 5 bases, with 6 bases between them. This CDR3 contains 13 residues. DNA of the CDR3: TGCGCCAGCAGCTTGGCCGGGAACAATGAGCAGTTCTTC. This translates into CASSLAGNNEQFF.

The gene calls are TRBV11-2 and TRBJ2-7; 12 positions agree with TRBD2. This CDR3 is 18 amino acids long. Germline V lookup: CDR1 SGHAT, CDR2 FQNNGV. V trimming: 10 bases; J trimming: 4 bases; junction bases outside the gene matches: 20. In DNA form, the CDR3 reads TGTGCCACCGGCTTATCCGTTGGGCTAGCGGGAGGGGGGTACGAGCAGTACTTC. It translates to CATGLSVGLAGGGYEQYF.

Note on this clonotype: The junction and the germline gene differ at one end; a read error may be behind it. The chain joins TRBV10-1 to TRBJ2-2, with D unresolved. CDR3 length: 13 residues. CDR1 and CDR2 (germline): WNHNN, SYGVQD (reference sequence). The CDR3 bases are TGTGCCAGCAGTGAGCCAGCGCCGGGGGAGCTGTTTTTT. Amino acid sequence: CASSEPAPGELFF.

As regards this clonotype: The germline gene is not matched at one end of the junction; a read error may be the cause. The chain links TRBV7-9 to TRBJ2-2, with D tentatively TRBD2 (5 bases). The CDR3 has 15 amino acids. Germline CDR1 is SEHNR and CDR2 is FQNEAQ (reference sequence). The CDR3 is CASSLGAVNTGELFF. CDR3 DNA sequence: TGTGCCAGCAGCTTAGGGGCCGTGAACACCGGGGAGCTCTTTTTT.

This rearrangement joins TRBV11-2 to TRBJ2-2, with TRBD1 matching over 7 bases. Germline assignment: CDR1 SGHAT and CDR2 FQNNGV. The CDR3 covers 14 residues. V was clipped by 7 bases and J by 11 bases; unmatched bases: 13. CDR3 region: CASNRRGNIGELFF. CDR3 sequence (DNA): TGTGCCAGCAACCGCAGGGGGAACATCGGTGAGCTGTTTTTT.

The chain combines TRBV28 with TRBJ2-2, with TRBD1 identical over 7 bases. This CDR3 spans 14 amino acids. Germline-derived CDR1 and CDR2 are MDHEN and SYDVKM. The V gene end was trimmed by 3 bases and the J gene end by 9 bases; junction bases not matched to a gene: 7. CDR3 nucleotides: TGTGCCAGCAGTTTTTTAGGGGGCGTGAGGGAGCTGTTTTTT. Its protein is CASSFLGGVRELFF. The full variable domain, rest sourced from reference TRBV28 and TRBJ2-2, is DVKVTQSSRYLVKRTGEKVFLECVQDMDHENMFWYRQDPGLGLRLIYFSYDVKMKEKGDIPEGYSVSREKKERFSLILESASTNQTSMYLCASSFLGGVRELFFGEGSRLTVL.

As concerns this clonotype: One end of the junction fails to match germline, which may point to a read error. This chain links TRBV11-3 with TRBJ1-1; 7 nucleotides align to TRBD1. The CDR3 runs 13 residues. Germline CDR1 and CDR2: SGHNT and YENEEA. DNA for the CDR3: TGTGCCAGTGGCTTAGCAGGGGGGACTGAAGTTTCCTTT. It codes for CASGLAGGTEVSF.

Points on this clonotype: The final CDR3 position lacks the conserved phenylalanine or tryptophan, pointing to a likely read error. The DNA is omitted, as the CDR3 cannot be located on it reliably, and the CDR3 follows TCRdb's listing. CDR3 loop: CASSEGQSGEVFS. This chain links TRBV12-3 or TRBV12-4 with TRBJ1-1; the table's D call TRBD1 went unverified against the DNA. The CDR3 has 13 residues if both end residues are counted.

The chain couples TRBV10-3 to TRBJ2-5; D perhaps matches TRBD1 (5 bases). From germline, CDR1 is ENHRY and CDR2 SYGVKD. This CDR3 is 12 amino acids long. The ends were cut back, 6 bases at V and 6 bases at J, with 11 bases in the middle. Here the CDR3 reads CAIRPDKQTQYF. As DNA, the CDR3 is TGTGCCATCAGACCGGACAAACAGACCCAGTACTTC.

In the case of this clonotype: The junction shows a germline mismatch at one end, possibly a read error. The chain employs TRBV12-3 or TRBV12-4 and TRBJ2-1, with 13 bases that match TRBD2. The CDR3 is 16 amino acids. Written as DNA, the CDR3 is TGTGACAGCACCTCATGGACTAGCGGGAGACTCTATGAGCAGTTCTTC. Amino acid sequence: CDSTSWTSGRLYEQFF.